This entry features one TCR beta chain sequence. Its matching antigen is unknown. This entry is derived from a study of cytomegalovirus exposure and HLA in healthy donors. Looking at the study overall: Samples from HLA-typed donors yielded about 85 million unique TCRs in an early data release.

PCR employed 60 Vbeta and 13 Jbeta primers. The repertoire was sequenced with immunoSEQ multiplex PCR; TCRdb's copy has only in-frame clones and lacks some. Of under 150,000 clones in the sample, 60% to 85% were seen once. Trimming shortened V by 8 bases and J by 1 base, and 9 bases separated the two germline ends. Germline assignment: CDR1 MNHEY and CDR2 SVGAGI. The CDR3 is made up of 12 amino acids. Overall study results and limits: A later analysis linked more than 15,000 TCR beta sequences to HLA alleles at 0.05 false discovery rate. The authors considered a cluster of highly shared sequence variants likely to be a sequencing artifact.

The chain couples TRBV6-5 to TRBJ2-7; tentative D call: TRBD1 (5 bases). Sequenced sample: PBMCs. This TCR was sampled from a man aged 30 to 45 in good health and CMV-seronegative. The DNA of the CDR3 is TGTGCCAGCGTGGGGCAGTCCTACGAGCAGTACTTC. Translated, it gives CASVGQSYEQYF.